This entry is about one T cell receptor beta chain. This entry is derived from a study of blood T cell repertoires in COVID-19. Generated by immunoSEQ multiplex PCR, the TCRdb table keeps only in-frame clones and is missing some. The sample has about 400,000 clones, around nine tenths seen once. The sample comprised peripheral blood. The sequence came from a human donor in a cohort sampled during active COVID-19.

In DNA form, the CDR3 reads TGTGCCAGCATCAGGGCAGCAAACACTGAAGCTTTCTTT. Protein product: CASIRAANTEAFF. The V call is TRBV27, the J call TRBJ1-1, with a weak D call TRBD1 (5 bases). CDR1 is MNHEY, CDR2 SMNVEV, per germline (reference sequence). V gave up 7 bases and J gave up 2 bases, with 11 bases separating them. This CDR3 is built from 13 residues.